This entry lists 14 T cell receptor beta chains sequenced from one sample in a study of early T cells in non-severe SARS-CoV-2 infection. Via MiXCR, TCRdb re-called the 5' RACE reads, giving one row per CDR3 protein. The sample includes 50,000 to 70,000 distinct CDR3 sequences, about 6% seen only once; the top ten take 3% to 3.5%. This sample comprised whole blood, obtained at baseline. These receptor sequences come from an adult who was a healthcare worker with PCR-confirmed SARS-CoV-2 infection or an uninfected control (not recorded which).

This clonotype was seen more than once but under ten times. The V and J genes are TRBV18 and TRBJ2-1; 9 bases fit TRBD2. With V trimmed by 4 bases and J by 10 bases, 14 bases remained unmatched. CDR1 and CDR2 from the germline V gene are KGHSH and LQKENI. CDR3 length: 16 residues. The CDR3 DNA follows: TGTGCCAGCTCACAAACCGGGACTAGCCTTCACACGGAGCAGTTCTTC. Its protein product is CASSQTGTSLHTEQFF.

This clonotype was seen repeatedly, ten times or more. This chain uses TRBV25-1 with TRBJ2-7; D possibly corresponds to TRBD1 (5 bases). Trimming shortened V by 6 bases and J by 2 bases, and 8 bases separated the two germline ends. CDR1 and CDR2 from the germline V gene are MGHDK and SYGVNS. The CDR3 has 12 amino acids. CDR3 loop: CASSLQAYEQYF. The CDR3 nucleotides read TGTGCCAGCAGCCTACAGGCCTACGAGCAGTACTTC.

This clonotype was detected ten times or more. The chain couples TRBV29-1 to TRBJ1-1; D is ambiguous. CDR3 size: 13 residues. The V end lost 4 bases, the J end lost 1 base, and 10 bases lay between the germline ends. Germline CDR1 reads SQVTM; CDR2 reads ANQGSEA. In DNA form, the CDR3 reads TGCAGCGTTGCCAGGTCTGCGAACACTGAAGCTTTCTTT. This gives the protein CSVARSANTEAFF.

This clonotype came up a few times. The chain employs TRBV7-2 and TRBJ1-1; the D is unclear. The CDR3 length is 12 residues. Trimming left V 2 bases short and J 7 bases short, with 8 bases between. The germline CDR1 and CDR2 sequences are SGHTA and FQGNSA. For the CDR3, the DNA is TGTGCCAGCAGCTTATTTCAGATTGAAGCTTTCTTT. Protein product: CASSLFQIEAFF.

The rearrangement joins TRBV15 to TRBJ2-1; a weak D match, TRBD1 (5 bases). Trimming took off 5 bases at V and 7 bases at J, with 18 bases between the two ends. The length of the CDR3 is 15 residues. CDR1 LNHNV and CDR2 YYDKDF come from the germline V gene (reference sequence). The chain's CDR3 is CATSGATLIGNEQFF. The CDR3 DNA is TGTGCCACCAGCGGGGCTACCCTCATCGGGAATGAGCAGTTCTTC.

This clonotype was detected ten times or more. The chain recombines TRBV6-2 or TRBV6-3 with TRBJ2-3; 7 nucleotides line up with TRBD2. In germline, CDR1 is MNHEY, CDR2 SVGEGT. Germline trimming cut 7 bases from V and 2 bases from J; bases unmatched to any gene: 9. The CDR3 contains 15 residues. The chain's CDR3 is CASTLAESNTDTQYF. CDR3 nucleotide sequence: TGTGCCAGCACTCTAGCGGAAAGTAACACAGATACGCAGTATTTT.

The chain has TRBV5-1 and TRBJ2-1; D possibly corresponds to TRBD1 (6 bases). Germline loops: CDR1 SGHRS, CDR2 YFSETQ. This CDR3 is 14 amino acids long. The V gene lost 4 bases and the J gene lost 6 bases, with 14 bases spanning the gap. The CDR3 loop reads CASSHRDISNEQFF. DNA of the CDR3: TGCGCCAGCAGCCACCGGGACATCAGCAATGAGCAGTTCTTC.

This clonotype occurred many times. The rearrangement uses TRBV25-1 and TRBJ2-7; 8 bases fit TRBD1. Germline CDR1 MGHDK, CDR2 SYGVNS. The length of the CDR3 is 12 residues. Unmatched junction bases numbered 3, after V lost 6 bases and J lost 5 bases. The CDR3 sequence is CASRGQDHEQYF. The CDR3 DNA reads TGTGCCAGCAGGGGACAGGACCACGAGCAGTACTTC.

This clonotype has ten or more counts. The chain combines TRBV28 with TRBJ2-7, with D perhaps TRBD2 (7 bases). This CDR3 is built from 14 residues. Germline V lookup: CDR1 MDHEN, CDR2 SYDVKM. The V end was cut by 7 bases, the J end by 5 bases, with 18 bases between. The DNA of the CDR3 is TGTGCCAGCATTGTCGGGGGGCGCGCCGACGAGCAGTACTTC. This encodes CASIVGGRADEQYF.

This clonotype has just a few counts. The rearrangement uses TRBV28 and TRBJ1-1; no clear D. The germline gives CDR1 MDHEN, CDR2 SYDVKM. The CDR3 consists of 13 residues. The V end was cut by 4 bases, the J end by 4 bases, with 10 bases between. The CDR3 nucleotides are TGTGCCAGCAGTTATCCGGGGTTCACTGAAGCTTTCTTT. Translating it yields CASSYPGFTEAFF.

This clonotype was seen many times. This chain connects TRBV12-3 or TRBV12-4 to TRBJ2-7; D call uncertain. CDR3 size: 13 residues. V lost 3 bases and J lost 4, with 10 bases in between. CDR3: CASSFGQLYEQYF. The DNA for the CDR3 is TGTGCCAGCAGTTTTGGTCAGTTATACGAGCAGTACTTC.

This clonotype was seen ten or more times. Written as DNA, the CDR3 is TGTGCCAGCAGCCTAACCGGGACGGTCTATGGCTACACCTTC. Protein sequence: CASSLTGTVYGYTF. The chain has TRBV28 and TRBJ1-2, with TRBD1 as a possible D gene (5 bases). This CDR3 comprises 14 residues. Trimming cost V 6 bases and J 4 bases, with 15 bases left between them. Per germline, CDR1 MDHEN and CDR2 SYDVKM.

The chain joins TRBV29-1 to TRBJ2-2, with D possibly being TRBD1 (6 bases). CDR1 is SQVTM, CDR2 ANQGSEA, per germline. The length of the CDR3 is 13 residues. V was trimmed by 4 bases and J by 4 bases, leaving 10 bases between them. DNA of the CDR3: TGCAGCGTTGGGTCAGGGGTCACCGGGGAGCTGTTTTTT. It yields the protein CSVGSGVTGELFF.

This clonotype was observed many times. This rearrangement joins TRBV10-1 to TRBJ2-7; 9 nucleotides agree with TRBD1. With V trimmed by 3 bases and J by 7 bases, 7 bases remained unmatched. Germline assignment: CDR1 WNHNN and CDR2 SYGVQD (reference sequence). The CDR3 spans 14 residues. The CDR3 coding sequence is TGCGCCAGCAGTGACCGGGACAGGGTGAGGGAGCAGTACTTC. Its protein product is CASSDRDRVREQYF.